This T cell receptor beta chain was captured in a study of cytomegalovirus exposure and HLA in healthy donors. CDR3 length: 17 amino acids. From germline, CDR1 is MRHNA and CDR2 SNTAGT. The V gene end was trimmed by 6 bases and the J gene end by 5 bases; junction bases not matched to a gene: 13. Overall study results and limits: Earlier findings revealed that most TCR beta V segments proved productive either about 87% or about 30% of the time. One later analysis reportedly identified an Asian-associated ancestry cluster that showed fewer N-insertions than the approximately 600-donor mean. V segments that were indistinguishable, TRBV6-2 and TRBV6-3 among them, were omitted from analysis. The listing of roughly 160 TCR beta chains classed them as cytomegalovirus-associated.

The PCR contained 60 Vbeta and 13 Jbeta primers. Here immunoSEQ multiplex PCR was the method, and the copy in TCRdb shows in-frame clones only, minus some. The sample consists of under 150,000 clones, 65% to 80% of them appearing once. Concerning this clone: No antigen is known for it.

Material for sequencing was PBMCs. This clonotype originated in a woman in her forties or fifties in good health and CMV-seropositive. J is TRBJ1-5 and V is TRBV6-4; the match to TRBD1 covers 10 bases. DNA for the CDR3: TGTGCCAGCAGACGTAGACCGACAGGGGGCGATGATCAGCCCCAGCATTTT. The encoded protein is CASRRRPTGGDDQPQHF.